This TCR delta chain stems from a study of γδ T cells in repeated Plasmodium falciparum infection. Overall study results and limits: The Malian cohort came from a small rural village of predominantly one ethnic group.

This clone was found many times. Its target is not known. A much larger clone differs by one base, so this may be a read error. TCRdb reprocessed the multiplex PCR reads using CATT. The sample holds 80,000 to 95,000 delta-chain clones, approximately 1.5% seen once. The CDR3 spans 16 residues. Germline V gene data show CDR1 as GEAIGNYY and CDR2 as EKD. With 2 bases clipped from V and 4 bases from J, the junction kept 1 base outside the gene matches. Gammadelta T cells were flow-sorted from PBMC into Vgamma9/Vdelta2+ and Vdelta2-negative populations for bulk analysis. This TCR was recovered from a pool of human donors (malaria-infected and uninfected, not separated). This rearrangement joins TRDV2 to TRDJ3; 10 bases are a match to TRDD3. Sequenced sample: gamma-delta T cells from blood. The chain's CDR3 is CACDILGDWDTRQMFF. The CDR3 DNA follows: TGTGCCTGTGACATACTGGGGGATTGGGACACCCGACAGATGTTTTTC.